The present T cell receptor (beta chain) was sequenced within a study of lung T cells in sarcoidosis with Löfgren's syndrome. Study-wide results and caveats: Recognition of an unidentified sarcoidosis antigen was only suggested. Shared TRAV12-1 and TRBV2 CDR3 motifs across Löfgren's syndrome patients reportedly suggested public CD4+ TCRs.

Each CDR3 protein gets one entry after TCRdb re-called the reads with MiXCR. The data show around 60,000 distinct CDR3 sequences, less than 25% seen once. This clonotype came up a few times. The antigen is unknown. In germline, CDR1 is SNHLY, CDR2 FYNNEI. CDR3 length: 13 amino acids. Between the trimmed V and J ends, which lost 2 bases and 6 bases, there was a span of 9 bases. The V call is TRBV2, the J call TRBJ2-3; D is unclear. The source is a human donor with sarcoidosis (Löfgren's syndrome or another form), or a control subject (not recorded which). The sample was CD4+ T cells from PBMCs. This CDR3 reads CASSEIQRDTQYF. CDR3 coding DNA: TGTGCCAGCAGTGAAATTCAAAGGGATACGCAGTATTTT.